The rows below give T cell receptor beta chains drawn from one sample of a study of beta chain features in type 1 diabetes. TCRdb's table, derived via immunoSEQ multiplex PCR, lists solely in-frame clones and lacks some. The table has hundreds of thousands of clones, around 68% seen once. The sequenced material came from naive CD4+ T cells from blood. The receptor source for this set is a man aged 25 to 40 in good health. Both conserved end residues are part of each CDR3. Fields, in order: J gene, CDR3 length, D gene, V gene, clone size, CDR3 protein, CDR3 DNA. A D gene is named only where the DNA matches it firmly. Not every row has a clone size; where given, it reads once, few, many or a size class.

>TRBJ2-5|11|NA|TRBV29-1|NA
CSVVQGETQYF
TGCAGCGTAGTTCAGGGGGAGACCCAGTACTTC
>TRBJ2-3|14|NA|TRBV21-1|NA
CASTRQGSTDTQYF
TGTGCCAGCACCCGACAGGGGAGCACAGATACGCAGTATTTT
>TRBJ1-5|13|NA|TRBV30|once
CAWSVGADQPQHF
TGTGCCTGGAGTGTAGGGGCGGATCAGCCCCAGCATTTT
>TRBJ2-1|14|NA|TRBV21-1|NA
CASSKVTDYNEQFF
TGTGCCAGCAGCAAAGTCACAGATTACAATGAGCAGTTCTTC
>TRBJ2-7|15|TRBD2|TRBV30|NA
CAWSVSGRGSVEQYF
TGTGCCTGGAGTGTGAGCGGGAGGGGCTCTGTCGAGCAGTACTTC
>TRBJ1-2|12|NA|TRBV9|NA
CASSPAGGGYTF
TGTGCCAGCAGCCCGGCGGGGGGCGGCTACACCTTC
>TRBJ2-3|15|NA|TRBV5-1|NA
CASSLGPGRADTQYF
TGCGCCAGCAGCTTGGGGCCAGGGCGTGCAGATACGCAGTATTTT
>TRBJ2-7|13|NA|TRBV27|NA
CASSLKGSGIVYF
TGTGCCAGCAGTTTAAAAGGGTCGGGAATTGTGTACTTC
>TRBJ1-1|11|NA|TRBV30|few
CAWRRDGKAFF
TGTGCCTGGAGACGTGACGGGAAAGCTTTCTTT
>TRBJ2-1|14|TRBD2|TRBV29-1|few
CSVERESSYNEQFF
TGCAGCGTTGAGCGGGAGAGCTCCTACAATGAGCAGTTCTTC
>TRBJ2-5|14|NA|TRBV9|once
CASSGTVLEETQYF
TGTGCCAGCAGCGGGACGGTTCTCGAAGAGACCCAGTACTTC
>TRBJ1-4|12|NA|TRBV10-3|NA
CAISERNEKLFF
TGTGCCATCAGTGAGCGAAATGAAAAACTGTTTTTT
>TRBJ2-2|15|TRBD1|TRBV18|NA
CASSPDRGDTGELFF
TGTGCCAGCTCACCAGACAGGGGCGACACCGGGGAGCTGTTTTTT
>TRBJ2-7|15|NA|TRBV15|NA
CATSRSRTHTYEQYF
TGTGCCACCAGCCGGAGTCGGACACATACCTACGAGCAGTACTTC
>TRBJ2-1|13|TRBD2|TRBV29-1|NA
CSWTGLATNEQFF
TGCAGCTGGACGGGACTAGCTACGAATGAGCAGTTCTTC
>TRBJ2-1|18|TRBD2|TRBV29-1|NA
CSGLGTSGGRSEYNEQFF
TGCAGCGGTCTAGGGACTAGCGGGGGTCGATCCGAATACAATGAGCAGTTCTTC
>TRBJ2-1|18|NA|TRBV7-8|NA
CASSPRGGTPSPYNEQFF
TGTGCCAGCAGCCCCCGAGGCGGGACTCCCTCTCCATACAATGAGCAGTTCTTC
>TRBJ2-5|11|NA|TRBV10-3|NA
CAISSQETQYF
TGTGCCATCAGTTCCCAAGAGACCCAGTACTTC
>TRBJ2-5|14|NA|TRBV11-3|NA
CASSLRGGSATQYF
TGTGCCAGCAGCTTACGGGGAGGATCGGCGACCCAGTACTTC
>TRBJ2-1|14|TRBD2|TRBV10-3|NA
CAISPRGVDNEQFF
TGTGCCATCAGTCCGCGGGGGGTGGACAATGAGCAGTTCTTC
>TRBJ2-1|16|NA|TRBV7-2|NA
CASSVSPGPTYNEQFF
TGTGCCAGCAGCGTGTCTCCGGGACCCACCTACAATGAGCAGTTCTTC
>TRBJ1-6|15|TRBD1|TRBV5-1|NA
CASRRETGGNSPLHF
TGCGCCAGCAGAAGAGAGACAGGGGGCAATTCACCCCTCCACTTT